These 4 T cell receptor beta chains share one sample of origin, sequenced in a study of cytomegalovirus exposure and HLA in healthy donors. Here immunoSEQ multiplex PCR was the method, and the copy in TCRdb shows in-frame clones only, minus some. The table includes about 240,000 clones, more than 75% detected once. The sample consisted of PBMCs. All receptors come from a woman in her 30s in good health and CMV-seropositive.

The chain carries TRBV18 and TRBJ2-7; a possible D gene is TRBD1 (5 bases). This CDR3 contains 14 residues. Germline V gives CDR1 KGHSH, CDR2 LQKENI. Trimming shortened V by 2 bases and J by 3 bases, and 11 bases separated the two germline ends. The CDR3 is CASSPDRQRYEQYF. CDR3 nucleotide sequence: TGTGCCAGCTCACCAGACCGACAGCGCTACGAGCAGTACTTC.

Here the CDR3 DNA reads TGTGCCAGCAGTTTAAATTCCGATGGAGGGGACGTTAGGGGCAATGAGCAGTTCTTC. Translation: CASSLNSDGGDVRGNEQFF. V gene TRBV27 combines with J gene TRBJ2-1, with TRBD2 as a possible D gene (6 bases). V was cut by 2 bases and J by 6 bases, with 26 bases left in between. Germline values: CDR1 MNHEY, CDR2 SMNVEV (reference sequence). The CDR3 sequence is 19 residues long.

The table lists this clone with a count of one. This sequence joins TRBV27 and TRBJ2-3, with D possibly TRBD1 on 5 matching bases. Per germline, CDR1 MNHEY and CDR2 SMNVEV (reference sequence). V was cut by 7 bases and J by 2 bases, with 16 bases left in between. The CDR3 length is 15 residues. In nucleotides, the CDR3 is TGTGCCAGCACCGTCGGAACAGGACCCACAGATACGCAGTATTTT. This codes for CASTVGTGPTDTQYF.

The rearrangement joins TRBV4-2 to TRBJ2-1; 7 bases are shared with TRBD2. Trimming cost V 1 base and J 0 bases; bases outside gene matches: 0. The CDR3 loop spans 15 amino acids. The germline V gene has CDR1 LGHNA and CDR2 YNFKEQ. The CDR3 protein is CASSQGGSSYNEQFF. DNA of the CDR3: TGTGCCAGCAGCCAAGGCGGGAGCTCCTACAATGAGCAGTTCTTC.